This TCR beta chain comes out of a study of OX40 agonist ivuxolimab in advanced cancers. Study-level background: Partial responses were observed in three patients, of whom one had hepatocellular carcinoma and two had cutaneous melanoma.

This clone has only a few counts. The same CDR3 arises from other DNA sequences in this sample as well. Sequencing was performed with immunoSEQ multiplex PCR; in TCRdb, only in-frame clones are kept and a portion is missing. The sample has 77,000 or so clones, approximately 95% seen once. Collection of blood occurred at baseline, at cycle 4 day 1, and at cycle 7 day 1. Germline CDR1 LNHDA, CDR2 SQIVND (reference sequence). The V gene lost 6 bases and the J gene lost 2 bases, with 10 bases spanning the gap. The CDR3 extends over 13 amino acids. This sequence was found in an adult with an advanced solid tumor such as melanoma, head and neck, liver or kidney cancer. Material: CD4+ or CD8+ T cells sorted from blood, obtained in a trial of the OX40 agonist ivuxolimab. The chain has TRBV19 and TRBJ1-1; D ambiguous. The CDR3 region has the DNA TGTGCCAGTAGCCCAGGACTTAACACTGAAGCTTTCTTT. Protein product: CASSPGLNTEAFF.